Detailed here is one TCR beta chain. Its antigen is undetermined. V shed 5 bases and J 5 bases; nucleotides not matched to a gene: 11. Germline V gives CDR1 SGHNT, CDR2 YYREEE (reference sequence). This CDR3 contains 15 residues. These data are taken from a study of TIL therapy for anti-PD-1-resistant metastatic lung cancer. Findings and caveats of the study: Compared with baseline intratumoral T cells, expanded TIL cultures were more clonal and less diverse (around 5.7% vs 31%).

Specified time point: pre-treatment sample, taken before nivolumab and TIL therapy. Pleural nodules or supraclavicular lymph nodes made up most of the excised metastases sampled. Sequencing used immunoSEQ v3. Sequencing used immunoSEQ multiplex PCR; TCRdb keeps in-frame clones, though not all of them. The sample lists some 13,000 clones; roughly two thirds were seen once. The rearrangement uses TRBV5-4 and TRBJ1-1; 8 nucleotides agree with TRBD1. This specimen was tumor tissue, taken at baseline. The receptor was derived from a woman between 30 and 80 years old with non-small cell lung cancer. CDR3 nucleotides: TGTGCCAGCAGGGATAACAGGGGGGTAGGGACTGAAGCTTTCTTT. Protein sequence: CASRDNRGVGTEAFF.